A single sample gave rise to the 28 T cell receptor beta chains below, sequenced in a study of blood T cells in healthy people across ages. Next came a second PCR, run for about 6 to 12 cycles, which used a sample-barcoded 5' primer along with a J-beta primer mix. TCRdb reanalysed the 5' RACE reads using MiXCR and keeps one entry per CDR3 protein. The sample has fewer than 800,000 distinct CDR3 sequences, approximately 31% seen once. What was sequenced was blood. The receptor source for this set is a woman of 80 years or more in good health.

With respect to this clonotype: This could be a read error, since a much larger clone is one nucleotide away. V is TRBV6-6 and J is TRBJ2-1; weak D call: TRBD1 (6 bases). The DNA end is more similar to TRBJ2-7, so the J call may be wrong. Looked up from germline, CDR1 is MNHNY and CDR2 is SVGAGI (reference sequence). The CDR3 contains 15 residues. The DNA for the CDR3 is TGTGCCAGCAGTCACTCGATGCGACAGGTCCACGAGCAGTACTTC. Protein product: CASSHSMRQVHEQYF.

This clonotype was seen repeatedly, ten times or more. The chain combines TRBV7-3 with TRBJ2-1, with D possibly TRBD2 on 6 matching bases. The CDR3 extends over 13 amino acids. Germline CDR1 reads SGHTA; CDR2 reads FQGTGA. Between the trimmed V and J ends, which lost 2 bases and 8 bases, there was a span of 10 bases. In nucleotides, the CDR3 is TGTGCCAGCAGCTTAGGGGGGATCTATGAGCAGTTCTTC. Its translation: CASSLGGIYEQFF.

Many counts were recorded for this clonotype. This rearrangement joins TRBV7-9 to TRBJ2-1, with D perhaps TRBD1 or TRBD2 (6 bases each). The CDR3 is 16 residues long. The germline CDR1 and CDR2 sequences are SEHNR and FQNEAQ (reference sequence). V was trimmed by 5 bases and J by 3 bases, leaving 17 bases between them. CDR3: CASSQRGLGGYNEQFF. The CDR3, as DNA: TGTGCCAGCAGCCAACGGGGGCTCGGGGGCTACAATGAGCAGTTCTTC. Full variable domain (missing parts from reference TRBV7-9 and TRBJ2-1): DTGVSQNPRHKITKRGQNVTFRCDPISEHNRLYWYRQTLGQGPEFLTYFQNEAQLEKSRLLSDRFSAERPKGSFSTLEIQRTEQGDSAMYLCASSQRGLGGYNEQFFGPGTRLTVL.

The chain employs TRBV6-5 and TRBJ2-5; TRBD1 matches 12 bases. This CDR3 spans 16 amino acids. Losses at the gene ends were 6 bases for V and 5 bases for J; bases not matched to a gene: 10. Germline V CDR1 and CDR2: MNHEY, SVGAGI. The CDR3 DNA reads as TGTGCCAGCAGAACCGGGACAGGGGGCGCGGGGGAGACCCAGTACTTC. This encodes CASRTGTGGAGETQYF.

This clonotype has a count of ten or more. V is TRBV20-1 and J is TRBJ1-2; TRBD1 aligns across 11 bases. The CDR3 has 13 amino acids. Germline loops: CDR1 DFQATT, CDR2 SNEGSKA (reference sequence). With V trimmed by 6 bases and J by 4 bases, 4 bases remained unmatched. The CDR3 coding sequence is TGCAGTGCCTTGGGACAGGGGGGCTATGGCTACACCTTC. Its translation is CSALGQGGYGYTF.

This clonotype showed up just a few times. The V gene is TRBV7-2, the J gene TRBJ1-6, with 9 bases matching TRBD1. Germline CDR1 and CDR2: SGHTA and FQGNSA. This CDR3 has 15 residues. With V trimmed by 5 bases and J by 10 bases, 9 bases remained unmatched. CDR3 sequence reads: CASSGPTGGRSPLHF. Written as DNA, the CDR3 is TGTGCCAGCAGCGGCCCGACAGGGGGAAGGTCACCCCTCCACTTT.

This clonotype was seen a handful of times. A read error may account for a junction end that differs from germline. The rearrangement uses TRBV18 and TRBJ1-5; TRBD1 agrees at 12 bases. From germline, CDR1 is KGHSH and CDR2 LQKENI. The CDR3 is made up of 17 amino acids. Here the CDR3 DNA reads TGTGCCAGCTCCCCACCAGCCGGGACAGGGGGCTGTCAGCCCCAGCATTTT. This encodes CASSPPAGTGGCQPQHF. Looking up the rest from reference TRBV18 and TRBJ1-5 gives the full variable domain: NAGVMQNPRHLVRRRGQEARLRCSPMKGHSHVYWYRQLPEEGLKFMVYLQKENIIDESGMPKERFSAEFPKEGPSILRIQQVVRGDSAAYFCASSPPAGTGGCQPQHFGDGTRLSIL.

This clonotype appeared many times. The CDR3 DNA follows: TGCGCCAGCAGCTTAAACAGTGGACTATTTGGCTACACCTTC. Amino acids: CASSLNSGLFGYTF. The chain combines TRBV5-1 with TRBJ1-2; no clear D. CDR1 is SGHRS, CDR2 YFSETQ, per germline. The length of the CDR3 is 14 residues. V gave up 2 bases and J gave up 7 bases, with 15 bases separating them.

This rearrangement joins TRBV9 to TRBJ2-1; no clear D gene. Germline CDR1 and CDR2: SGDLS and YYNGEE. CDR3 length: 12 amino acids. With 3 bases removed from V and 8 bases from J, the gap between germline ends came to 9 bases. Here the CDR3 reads CASSALWDEQFF. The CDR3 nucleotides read TGTGCCAGCAGCGCCCTATGGGATGAGCAGTTCTTC.

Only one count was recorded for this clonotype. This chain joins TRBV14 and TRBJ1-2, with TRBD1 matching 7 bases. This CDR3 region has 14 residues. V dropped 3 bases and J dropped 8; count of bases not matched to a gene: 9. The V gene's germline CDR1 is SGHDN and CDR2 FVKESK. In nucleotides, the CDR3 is TGTGCCAGCAGCCATGGACAGGACCCACGGGGCTACACCTTC. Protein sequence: CASSHGQDPRGYTF.

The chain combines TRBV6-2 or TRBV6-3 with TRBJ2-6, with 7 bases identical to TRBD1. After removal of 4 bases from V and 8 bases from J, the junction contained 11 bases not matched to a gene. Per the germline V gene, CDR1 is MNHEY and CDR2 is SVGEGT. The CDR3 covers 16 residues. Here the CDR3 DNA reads TGTGCCAGCAGTTCCAGAGGGCTGACAGGGACCAACGTCCTGACTTTC. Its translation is CASSSRGLTGTNVLTF.

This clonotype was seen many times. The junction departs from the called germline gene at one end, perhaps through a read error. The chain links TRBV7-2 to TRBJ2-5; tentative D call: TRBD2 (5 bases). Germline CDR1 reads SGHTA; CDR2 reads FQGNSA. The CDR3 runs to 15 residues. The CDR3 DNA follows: TGTGCCAGCAGCGTAGCGTCCGATCGTGTGGAGACCCAGTACTTC. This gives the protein CASSVASDRVETQYF.

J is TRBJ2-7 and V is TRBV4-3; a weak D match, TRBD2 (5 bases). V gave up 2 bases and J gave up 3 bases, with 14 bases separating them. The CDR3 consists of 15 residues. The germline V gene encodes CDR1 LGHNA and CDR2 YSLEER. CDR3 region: CASSQCPPRGYEQYF. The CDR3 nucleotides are TGCGCCAGCAGCCAATGCCCGCCTCGGGGCTACGAGCAGTACTTC.

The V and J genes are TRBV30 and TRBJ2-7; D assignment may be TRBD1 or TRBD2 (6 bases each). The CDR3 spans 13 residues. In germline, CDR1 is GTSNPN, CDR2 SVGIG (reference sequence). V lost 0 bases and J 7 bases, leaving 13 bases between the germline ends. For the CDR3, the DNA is TGTGCCTGGAGTGTTAGCGGCACAGGGGAGCAGTACTTC. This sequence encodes CAWSVSGTGEQYF.

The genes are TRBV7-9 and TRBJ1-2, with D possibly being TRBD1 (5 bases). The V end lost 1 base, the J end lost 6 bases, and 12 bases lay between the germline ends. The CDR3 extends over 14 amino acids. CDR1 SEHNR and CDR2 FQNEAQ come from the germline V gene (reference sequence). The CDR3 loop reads CASSLDGPTDGYTF. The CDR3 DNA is TGTGCCAGCAGCTTAGACGGTCCGACAGATGGCTACACCTTC.

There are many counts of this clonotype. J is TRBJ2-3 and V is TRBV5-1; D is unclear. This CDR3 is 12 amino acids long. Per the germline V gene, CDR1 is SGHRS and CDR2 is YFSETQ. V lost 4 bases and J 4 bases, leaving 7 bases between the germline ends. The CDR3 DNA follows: TGCGCCAGCAGCGCTTTCCCAGATACGCAGTATTTT. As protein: CASSAFPDTQYF.

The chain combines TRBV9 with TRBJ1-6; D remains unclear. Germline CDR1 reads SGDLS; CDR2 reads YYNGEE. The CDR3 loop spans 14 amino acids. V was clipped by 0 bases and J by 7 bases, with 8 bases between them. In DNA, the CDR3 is TGTGCCAGCAGCGTAGTGGCGGGAAATTCACCCCTCCACTTT. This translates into CASSVVAGNSPLHF. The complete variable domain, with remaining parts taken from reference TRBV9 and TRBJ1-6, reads DSGVTQTPKHLITATGQRVTLRCSPRSGDLSVYWYQQSLDQGLQFLIQYYNGEERAKGNILERFSAQQFPDLHSELNLSSLELGDSALYFCASSVVAGNSPLHFGNGTRLTVT.

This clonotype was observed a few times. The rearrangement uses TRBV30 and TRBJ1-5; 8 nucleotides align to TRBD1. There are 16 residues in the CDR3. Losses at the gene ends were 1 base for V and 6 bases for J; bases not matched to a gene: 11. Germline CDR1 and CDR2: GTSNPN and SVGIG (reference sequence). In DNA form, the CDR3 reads TGTGCCTGGAGTGGCAAGACAGGGGCCGGGGGTCAGCCCCAGCATTTT. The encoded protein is CAWSGKTGAGGQPQHF.

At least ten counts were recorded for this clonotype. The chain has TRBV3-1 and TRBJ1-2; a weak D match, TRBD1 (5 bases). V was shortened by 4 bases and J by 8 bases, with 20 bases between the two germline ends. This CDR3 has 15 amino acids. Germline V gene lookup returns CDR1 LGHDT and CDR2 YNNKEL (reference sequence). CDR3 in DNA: TGTGCCAGCAGCCGGGAGGGCAGGGCTAATGCCGGCTACACCTTC. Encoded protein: CASSREGRANAGYTF.

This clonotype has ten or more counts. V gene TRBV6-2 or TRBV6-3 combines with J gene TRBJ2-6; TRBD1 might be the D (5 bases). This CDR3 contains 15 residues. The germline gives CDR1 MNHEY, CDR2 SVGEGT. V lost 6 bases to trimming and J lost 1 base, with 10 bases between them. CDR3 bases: TGTGCCAGCAGATTCAGGGATTCTGGGGCCAACGTCCTGACTTTC. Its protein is CASRFRDSGANVLTF.

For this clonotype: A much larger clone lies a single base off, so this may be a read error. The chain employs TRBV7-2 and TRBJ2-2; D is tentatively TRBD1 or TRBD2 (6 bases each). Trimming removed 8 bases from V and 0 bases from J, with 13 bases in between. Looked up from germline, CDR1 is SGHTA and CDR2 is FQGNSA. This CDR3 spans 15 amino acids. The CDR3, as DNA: TGTGCCAGCCAAGACGGGGGCGCGAACACCGGGGAGCTGTTTTTT. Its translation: CASQDGGANTGELFF.

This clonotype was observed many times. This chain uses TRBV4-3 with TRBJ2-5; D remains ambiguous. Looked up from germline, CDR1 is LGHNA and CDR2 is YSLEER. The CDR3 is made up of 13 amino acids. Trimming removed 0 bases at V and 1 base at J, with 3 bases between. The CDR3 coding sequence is TGCGCCAGCAGCCAAGACACCCAAGAGACCCAGTACTTC. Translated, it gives CASSQDTQETQYF.

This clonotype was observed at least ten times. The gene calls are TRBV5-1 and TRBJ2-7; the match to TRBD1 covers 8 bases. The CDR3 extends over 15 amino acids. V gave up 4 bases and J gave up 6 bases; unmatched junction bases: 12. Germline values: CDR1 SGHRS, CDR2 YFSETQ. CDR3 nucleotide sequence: TGCGCCAGCAGCCAGGGACAGGCGCCGGGAGCCGAGCAGTACTTC. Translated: CASSQGQAPGAEQYF.

The CDR3 region is CASSQKMAGLTGDTQYF. The CDR3 DNA reads TGCGCCAGCAGCCAAAAAATGGCAGGCCTCACGGGGGATACGCAGTATTTT. The chain links TRBV4-1 to TRBJ2-3; D may be TRBD2 (5 bases). There are 17 residues in the CDR3. CDR1 is MGHRA and CDR2 is YSYEKL in the germline V gene. V was pared by 2 bases and J by 6 bases, with 21 bases between.

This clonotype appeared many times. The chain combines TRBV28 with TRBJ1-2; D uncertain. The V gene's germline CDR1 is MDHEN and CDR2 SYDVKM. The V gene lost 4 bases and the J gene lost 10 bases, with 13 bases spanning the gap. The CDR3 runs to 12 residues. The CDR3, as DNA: TGTGCCAGCAGTTCCCCCGGGCAGAACTACACCTTC. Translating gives CASSSPGQNYTF.

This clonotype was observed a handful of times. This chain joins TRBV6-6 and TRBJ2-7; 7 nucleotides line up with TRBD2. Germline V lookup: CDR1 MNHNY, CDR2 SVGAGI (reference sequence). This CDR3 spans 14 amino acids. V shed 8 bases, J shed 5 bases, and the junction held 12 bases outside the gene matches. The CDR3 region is CASGDWGGGNEQYF. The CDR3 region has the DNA TGTGCCAGCGGCGATTGGGGGGGTGGCAACGAGCAGTACTTC.

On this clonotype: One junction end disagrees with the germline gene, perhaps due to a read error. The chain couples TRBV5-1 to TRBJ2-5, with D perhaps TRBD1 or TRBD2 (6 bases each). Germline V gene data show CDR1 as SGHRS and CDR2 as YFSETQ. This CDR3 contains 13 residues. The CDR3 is CACSPRGPETQYF. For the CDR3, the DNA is TGCGCCTGCAGCCCCCGGGGGCCAGAGACCCAGTACTTC.

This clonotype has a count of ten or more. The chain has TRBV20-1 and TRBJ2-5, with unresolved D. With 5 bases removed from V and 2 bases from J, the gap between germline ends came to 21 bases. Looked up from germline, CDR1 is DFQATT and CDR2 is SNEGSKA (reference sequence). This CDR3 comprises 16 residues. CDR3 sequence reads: CSAGSSKISLQETQYF. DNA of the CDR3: TGCAGTGCTGGATCTTCAAAGATCTCACTGCAAGAGACCCAGTACTTC.